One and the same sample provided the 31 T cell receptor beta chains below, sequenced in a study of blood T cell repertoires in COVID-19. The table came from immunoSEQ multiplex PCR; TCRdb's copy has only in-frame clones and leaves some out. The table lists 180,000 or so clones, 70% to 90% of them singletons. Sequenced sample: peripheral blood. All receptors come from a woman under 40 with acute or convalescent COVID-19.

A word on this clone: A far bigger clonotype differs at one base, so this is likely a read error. The CDR3 nucleotides are TGTGCCATCAGTTCCCCTAATCAGCCCCAGCATTTT. As protein: CAISSPNQPQHF. The chain is built from TRBV10-3 and TRBJ1-5, with D hard to call. Germline V gives CDR1 ENHRY, CDR2 SYGVKD. This CDR3 comprises 12 residues. The V gene lost 5 bases and the J gene lost 4 bases, with 6 bases spanning the gap.

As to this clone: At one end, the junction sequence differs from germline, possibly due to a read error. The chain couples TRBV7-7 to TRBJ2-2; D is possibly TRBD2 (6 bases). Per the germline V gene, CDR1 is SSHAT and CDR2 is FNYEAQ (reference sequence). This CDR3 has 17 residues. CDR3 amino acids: CASSLRIGEASTGELFF. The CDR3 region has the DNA TGTGCTAGCAGCTTAAGGATTGGGGAGGCCTCCACCGGGGAGCTGTTTTTT.

CDR3 residues: CASSPGQGSLGYTF. CDR3 coding DNA: TGTGCCAGCAGTCCTGGACAGGGGTCCTTAGGCTACACCTTC. The V gene is TRBV28, the J gene TRBJ1-2; 9 positions match TRBD1. Germline CDR1 and CDR2: MDHEN and SYDVKM. Germline trimming cut 5 bases from V and 8 bases from J; bases unmatched to any gene: 9. CDR3 length equals 14 residues.

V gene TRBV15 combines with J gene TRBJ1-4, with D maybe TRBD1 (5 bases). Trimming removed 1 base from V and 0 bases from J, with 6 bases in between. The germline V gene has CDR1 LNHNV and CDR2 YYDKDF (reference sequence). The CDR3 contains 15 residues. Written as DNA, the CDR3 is TGTGCCACCAGCAGAGGACAGCCAACTAATGAAAAACTGTTTTTT. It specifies CATSRGQPTNEKLFF.

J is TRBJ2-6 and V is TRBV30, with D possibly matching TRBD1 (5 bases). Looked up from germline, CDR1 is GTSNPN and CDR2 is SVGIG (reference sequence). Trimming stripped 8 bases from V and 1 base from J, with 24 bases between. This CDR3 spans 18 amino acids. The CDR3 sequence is CAGVGRTSAGSGANVLTF. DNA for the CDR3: TGTGCCGGGGTGGGGCGGACGTCTGCTGGGTCTGGGGCCAACGTCCTGACTTTC.

The CDR3, as DNA: TGTGCCAGCAGCGAACTCGACGGACTGTACCAGCATTTT. Translating gives CASSELDGLYQHF. The V call is TRBV7-8, the J call TRBJ1-5; D is ambiguous. V dropped 5 bases and J dropped 12 bases, with 17 bases sitting between them. The length of the CDR3 is 13 residues. Germline V gene data show CDR1 as SGHVS and CDR2 as FQNEAQ. Full variable domain (rest looked up from reference TRBV7-8 and TRBJ1-5): GAGVSQSPRYKVAKRGQDVALRCDPISGHVSLFWYQQALGQGPEFLTYFQNEAQLDKSGLPSDRFFAERPEGSVSTLKIQRTQQEDSAVYLCASSELDGLYQHFGDGTRLSIL.

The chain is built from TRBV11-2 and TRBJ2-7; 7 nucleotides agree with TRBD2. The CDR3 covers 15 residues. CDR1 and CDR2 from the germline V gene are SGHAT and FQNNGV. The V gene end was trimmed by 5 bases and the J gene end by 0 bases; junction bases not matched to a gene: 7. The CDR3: CASSRRRTSSYEQYF. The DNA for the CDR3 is TGTGCCAGCAGCCGCCGGAGGACTAGCTCCTACGAGCAGTACTTC.

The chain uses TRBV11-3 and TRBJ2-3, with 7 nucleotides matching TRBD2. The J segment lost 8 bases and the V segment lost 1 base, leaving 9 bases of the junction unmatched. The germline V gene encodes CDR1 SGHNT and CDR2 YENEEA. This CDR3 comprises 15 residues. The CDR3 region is CASSLGPVSGFTQYF. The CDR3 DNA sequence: TGTGCCAGCAGCTTAGGCCCCGTTAGCGGGTTTACGCAGTATTTT.

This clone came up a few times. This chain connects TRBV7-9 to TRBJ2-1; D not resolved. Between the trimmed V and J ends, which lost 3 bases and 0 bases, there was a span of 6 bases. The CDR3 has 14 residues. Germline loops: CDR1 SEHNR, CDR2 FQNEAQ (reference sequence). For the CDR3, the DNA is TGTGCCAGCAGCTTCGGTCGCTCCTACAATGAGCAGTTCTTC. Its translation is CASSFGRSYNEQFF.

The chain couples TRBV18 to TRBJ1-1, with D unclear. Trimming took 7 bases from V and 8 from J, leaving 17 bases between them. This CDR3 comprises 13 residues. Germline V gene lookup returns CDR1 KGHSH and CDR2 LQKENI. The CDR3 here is CASFPLLTPEAFF. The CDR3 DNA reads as TGTGCCAGCTTCCCACTTCTCACCCCAGAAGCTTTCTTT.

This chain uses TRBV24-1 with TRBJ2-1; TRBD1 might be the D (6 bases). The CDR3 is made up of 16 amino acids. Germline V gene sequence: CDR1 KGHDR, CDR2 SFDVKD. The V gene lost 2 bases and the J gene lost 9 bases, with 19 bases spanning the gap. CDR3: CATSDSRKLGAVEQFF. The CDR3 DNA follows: TGTGCCACCAGTGATTCCCGCAAGCTGGGGGCCGTTGAGCAGTTCTTC.

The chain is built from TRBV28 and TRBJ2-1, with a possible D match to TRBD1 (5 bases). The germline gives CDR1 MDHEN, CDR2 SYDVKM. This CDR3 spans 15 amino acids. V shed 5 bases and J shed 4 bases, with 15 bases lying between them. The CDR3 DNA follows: TGTGCCAGCAGTCTAGTAGGGGCCTTGTACAATGAGCAGTTCTTC. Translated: CASSLVGALYNEQFF.

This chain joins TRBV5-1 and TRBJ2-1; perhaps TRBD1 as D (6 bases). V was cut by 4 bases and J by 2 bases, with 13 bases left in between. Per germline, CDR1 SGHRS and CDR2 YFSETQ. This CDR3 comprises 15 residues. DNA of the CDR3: TGCGCCAGCAGCGGGGCCCGGACAGCCTACAATGAGCAGTTCTTC. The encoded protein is CASSGARTAYNEQFF.

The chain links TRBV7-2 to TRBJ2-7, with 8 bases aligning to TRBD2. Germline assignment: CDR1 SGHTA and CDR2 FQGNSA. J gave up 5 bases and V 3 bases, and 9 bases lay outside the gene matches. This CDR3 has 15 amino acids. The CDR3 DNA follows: TGTGCCAGCAGCTTTTCCGGGACTAGTCCCCACGAGCAGTACTTC. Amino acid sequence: CASSFSGTSPHEQYF.

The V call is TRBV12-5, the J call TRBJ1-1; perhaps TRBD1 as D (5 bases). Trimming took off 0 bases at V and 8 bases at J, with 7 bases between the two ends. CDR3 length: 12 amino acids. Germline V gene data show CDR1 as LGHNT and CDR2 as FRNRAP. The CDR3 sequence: CASGLVRGEAFF. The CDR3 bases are TGTGCTAGTGGTTTGGTACGGGGGGAAGCTTTCTTT. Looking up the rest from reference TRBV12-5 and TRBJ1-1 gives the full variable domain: DARVTQTPRHKVTEMGQEVTMRCQPILGHNTVFWYRQTMMQGLELLAYFRNRAPLDDSGMPKDRFSAEMPDATLATLKIQPSEPRDSAVYFCASGLVRGEAFFGQGTRLTVV.

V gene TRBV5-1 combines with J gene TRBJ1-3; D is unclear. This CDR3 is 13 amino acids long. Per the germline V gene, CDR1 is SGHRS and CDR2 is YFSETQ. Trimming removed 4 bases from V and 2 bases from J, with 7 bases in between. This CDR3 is CASSVGTGNTIYF. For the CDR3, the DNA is TGCGCCAGCAGCGTCGGTACTGGAAACACCATATATTTT. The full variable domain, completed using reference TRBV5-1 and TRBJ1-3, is KAGVTQTPRYLIKTRGQQVTLSCSPISGHRSVSWYQQTPGQGLQFLFEYFSETQRNKGNFPGRFSGRQFSNSRSEMNVSTLELGDSALYLCASSVGTGNTIYFGEGSWLTVV.

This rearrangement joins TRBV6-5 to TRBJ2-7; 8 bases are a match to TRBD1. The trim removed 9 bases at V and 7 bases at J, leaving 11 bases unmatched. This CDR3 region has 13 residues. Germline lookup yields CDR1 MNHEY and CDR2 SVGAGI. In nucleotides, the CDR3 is TGTGCCAGTGAATTTGACAGGGGTGGAGAGCAGTACTTC. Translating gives CASEFDRGGEQYF.

The CDR3 DNA sequence: TGTGCCAGCGGTTCTAGCGGCGCCGATACGCAGTATTTT. Its protein product is CASGSSGADTQYF. The gene calls are TRBV3-1 (or the pseudogene TRBV3-2) and TRBJ2-3, with TRBD2 identical over 7 bases. The CDR3 sequence is 13 residues long. V lost 8 bases and J lost 6; bases outside the gene matches: 8. From germline, CDR1 is LGHDT and CDR2 YNNKEL (reference sequence).

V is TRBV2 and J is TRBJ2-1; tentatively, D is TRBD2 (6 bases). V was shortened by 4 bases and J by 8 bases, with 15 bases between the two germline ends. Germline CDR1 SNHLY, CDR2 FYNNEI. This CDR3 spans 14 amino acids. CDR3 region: CASSALGGGDEQFF. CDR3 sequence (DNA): TGTGCCAGCAGTGCGTTGGGAGGAGGGGATGAGCAGTTCTTC.

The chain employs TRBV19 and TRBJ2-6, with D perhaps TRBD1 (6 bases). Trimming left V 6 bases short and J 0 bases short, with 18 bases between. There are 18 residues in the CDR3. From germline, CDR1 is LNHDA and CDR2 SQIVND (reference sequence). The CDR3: CASRTRGHTSSGANVLTF. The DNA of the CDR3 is TGTGCCAGTAGGACTCGGGGACATACATCCTCTGGGGCCAACGTCCTGACTTTC.

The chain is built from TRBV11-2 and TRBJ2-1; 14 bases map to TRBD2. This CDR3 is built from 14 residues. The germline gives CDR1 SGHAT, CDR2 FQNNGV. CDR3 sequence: CASVGLAGGVEQFF. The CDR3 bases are TGTGCGAGCGTCGGACTAGCGGGAGGAGTTGAGCAGTTCTTC.

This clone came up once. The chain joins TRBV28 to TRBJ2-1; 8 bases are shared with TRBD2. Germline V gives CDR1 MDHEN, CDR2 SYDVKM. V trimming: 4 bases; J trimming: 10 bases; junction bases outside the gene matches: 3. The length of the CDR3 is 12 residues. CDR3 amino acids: CASSSSGQEQFF. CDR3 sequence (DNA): TGTGCCAGCAGTTCTAGCGGGCAGGAGCAGTTCTTC.

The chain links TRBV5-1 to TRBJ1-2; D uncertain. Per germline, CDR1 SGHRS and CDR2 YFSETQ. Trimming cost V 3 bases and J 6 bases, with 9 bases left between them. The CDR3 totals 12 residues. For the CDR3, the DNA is TGCGCCAGCAGCTCCATGGGCGATGGCTACACCTTC. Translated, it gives CASSSMGDGYTF.

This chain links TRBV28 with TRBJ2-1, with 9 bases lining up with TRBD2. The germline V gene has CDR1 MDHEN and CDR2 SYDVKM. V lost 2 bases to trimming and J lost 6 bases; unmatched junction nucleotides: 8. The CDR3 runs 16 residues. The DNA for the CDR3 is TGTGCCAGCAGTTTAGCGCCGGGACTAGCTGTCAATGAGCAGTTCTTC. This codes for CASSLAPGLAVNEQFF.

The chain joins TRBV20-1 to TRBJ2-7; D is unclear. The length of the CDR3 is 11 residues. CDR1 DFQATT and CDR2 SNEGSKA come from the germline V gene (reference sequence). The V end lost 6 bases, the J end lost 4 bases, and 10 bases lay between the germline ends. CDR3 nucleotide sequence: TGCAGTGCGGCTAGTAGTTACGAGCAGTACTTC. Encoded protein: CSAASSYEQYF.

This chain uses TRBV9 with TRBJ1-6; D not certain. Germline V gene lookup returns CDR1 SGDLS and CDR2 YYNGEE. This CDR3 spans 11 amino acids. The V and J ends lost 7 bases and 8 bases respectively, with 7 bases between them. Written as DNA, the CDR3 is TGTGCCAGCGGCCGGGATTCACCCCTCCACTTT. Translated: CASGRDSPLHF. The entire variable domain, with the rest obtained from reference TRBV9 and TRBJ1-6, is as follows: DSGVTQTPKHLITATGQRVTLRCSPRSGDLSVYWYQQSLDQGLQFLIQYYNGEERAKGNILERFSAQQFPDLHSELNLSSLELGDSALYFCASGRDSPLHFGNGTRLTVT.

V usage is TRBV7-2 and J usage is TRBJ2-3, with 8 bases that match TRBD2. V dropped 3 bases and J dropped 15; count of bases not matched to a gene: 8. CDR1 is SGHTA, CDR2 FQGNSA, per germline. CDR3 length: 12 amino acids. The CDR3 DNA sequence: TGTGCCAGCAGCTTCCCCGGGAGGGCCGTCTATTTT. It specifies CASSFPGRAVYF.

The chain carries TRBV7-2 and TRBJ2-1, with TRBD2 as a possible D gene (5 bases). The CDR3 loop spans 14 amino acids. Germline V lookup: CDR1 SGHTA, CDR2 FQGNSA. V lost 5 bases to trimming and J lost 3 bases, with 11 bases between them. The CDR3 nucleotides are TGTGCCAGCAGCCCGGACGACTACTACAATGAGCAGTTCTTC. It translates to CASSPDDYYNEQFF.

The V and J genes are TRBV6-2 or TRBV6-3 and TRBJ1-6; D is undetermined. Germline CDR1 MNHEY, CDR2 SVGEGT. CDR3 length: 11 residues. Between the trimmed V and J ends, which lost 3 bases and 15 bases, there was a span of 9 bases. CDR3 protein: CASSYRSDLHF. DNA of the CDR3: TGTGCCAGCAGTTATCGGTCTGACCTCCACTTT.

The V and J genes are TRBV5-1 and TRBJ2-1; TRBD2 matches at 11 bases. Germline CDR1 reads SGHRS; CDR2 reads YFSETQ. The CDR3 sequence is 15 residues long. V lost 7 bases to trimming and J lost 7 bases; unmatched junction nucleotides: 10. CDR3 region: CASRSGTSGTNEQFF. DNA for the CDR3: TGCGCCAGCCGTTCGGGGACTAGCGGAACTAATGAGCAGTTCTTC.

The CDR3 DNA follows: TGTGCCAGCAAACCCCGGGACAGGAGCACAGATACGCAGTATTTT. This encodes CASKPRDRSTDTQYF. V gene TRBV2 combines with J gene TRBJ2-3; 8 positions match TRBD1. The CDR3 has 15 residues. Germline CDR1 is SNHLY and CDR2 is FYNNEI. J lost 0 bases, V lost 7 bases, and 6 bases had no gene match.